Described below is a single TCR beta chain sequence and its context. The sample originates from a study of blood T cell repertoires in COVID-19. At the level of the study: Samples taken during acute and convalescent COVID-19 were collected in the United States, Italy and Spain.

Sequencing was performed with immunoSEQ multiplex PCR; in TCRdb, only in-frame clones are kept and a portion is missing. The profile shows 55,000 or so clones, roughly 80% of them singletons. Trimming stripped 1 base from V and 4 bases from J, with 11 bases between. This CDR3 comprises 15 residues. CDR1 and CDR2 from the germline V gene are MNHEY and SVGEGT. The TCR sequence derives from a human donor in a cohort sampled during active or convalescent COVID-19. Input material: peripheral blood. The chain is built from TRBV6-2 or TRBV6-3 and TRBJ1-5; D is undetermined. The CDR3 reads CASSYYQTLNQPQHF. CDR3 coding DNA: TGTGCCAGCAGTTACTATCAAACCCTAAATCAGCCCCAGCATTTT.